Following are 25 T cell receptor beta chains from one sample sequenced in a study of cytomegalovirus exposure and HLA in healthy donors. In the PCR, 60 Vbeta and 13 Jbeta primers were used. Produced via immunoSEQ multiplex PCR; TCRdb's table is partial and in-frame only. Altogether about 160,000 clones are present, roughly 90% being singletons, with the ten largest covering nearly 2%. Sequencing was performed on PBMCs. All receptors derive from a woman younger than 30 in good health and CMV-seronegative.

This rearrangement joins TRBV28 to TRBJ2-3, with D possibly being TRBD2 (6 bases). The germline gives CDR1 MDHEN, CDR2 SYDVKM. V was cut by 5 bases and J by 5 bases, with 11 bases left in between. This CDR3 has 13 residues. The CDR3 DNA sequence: TGTGCCAGCAGTCTGGAGGGAGGAGATACGCAGTATTTT. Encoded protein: CASSLEGGDTQYF.

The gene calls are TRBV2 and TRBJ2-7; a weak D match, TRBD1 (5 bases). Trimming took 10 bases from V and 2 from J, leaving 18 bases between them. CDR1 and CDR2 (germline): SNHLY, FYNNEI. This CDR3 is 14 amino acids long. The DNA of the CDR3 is TGTGCCAACTCCGTACAGGAAGGTACCTACGAGCAGTACTTC. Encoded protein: CANSVQEGTYEQYF.

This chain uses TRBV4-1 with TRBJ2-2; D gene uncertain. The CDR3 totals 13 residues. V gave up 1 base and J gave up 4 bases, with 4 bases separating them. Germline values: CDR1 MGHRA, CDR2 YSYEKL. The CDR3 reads CASSQARTGELFF. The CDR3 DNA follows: TGCGCCAGCAGCCAAGCCCGCACCGGGGAGCTGTTTTTT.

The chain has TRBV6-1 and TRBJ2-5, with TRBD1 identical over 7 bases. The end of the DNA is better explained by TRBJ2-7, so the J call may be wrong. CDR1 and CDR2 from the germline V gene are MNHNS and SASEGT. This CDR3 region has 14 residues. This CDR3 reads CASSDWTGPYEQYF. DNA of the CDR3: TGTGCCAGCAGTGACTGGACAGGCCCCTACGAGCAGTACTTC.

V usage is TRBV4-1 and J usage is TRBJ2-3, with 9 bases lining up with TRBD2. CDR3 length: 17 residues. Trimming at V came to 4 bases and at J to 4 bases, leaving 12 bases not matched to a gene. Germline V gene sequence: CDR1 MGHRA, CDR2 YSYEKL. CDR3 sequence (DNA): TGCGCCAGCAGCCCGGGCCCAATAGCGGGAGATCCAGATACGCAGTATTTT. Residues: CASSPGPIAGDPDTQYF.

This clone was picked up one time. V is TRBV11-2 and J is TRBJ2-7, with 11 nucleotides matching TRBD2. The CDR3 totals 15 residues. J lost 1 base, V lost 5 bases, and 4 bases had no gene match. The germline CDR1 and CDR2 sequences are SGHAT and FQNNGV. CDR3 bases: TGTGCCAGCAGCACTACTAGCGGGGGTTCCTACGAGCAGTACTTC. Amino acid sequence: CASSTTSGGSYEQYF.

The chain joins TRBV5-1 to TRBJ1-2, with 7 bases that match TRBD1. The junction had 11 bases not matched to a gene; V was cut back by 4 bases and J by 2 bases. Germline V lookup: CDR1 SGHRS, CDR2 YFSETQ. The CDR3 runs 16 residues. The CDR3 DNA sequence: TGCGCCAGCAGCACCCCGAGAGGGGGCAGCAACTATGGCTACACCTTC. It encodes CASSTPRGGSNYGYTF.

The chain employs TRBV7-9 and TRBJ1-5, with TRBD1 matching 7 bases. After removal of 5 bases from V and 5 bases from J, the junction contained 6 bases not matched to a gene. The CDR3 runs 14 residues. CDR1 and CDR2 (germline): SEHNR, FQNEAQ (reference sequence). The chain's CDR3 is CASSRSTGDQPQHF. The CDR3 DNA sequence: TGTGCCAGCAGCCGATCTACAGGGGATCAGCCCCAGCATTTT.

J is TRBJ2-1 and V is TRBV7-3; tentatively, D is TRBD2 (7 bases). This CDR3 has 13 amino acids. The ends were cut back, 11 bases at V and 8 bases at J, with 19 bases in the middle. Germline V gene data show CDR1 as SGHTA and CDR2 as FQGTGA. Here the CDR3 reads CADPAGPGDEQFF. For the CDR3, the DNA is TGTGCCGACCCAGCGGGGCCAGGGGATGAGCAGTTCTTC.

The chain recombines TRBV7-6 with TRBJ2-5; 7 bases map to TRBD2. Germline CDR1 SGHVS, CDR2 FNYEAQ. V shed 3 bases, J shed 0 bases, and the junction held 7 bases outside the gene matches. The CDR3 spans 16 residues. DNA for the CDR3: TGTGCCAGCAGCTTTCCATCACGGGGGGACCAAGAGACCCAGTACTTC. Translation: CASSFPSRGDQETQYF.

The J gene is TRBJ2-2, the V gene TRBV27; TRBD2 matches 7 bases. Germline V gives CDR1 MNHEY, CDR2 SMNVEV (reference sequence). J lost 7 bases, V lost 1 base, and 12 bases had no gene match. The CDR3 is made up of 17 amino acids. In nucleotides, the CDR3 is TGTGCCAGCAGTTTATGGGCGAGCGGGACCGGTAACGGGGAGCTGTTTTTT. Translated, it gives CASSLWASGTGNGELFF.

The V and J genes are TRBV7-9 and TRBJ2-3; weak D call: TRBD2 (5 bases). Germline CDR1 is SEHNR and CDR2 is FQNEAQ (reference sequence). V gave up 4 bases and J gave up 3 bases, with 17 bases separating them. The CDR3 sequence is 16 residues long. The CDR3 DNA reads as TGTGCCAGCAGCTCCCTCAAAGGAGGTTTGACAGATACGCAGTATTTT. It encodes CASSSLKGGLTDTQYF. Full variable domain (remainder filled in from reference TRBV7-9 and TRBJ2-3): DTGVSQNPRHKITKRGQNVTFRCDPISEHNRLYWYRQTLGQGPEFLTYFQNEAQLEKSRLLSDRFSAERPKGSFSTLEIQRTEQGDSAMYLCASSSLKGGLTDTQYFGPGTRLTVL.

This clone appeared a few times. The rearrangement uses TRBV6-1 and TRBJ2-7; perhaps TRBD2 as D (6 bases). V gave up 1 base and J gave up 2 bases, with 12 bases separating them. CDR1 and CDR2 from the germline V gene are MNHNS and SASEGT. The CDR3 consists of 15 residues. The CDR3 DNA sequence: TGTGCCAGCAGTGAAGTGGGGGGAGTCGCCTACGAGCAGTACTTC. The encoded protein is CASSEVGGVAYEQYF.

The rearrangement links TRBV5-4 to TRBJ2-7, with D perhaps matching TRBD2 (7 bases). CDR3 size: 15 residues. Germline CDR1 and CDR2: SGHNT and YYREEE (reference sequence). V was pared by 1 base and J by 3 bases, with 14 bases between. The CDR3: CASSLRGGTLYEQYF. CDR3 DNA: TGTGCCAGCAGCTTGAGGGGGGGGACCCTCTACGAGCAGTACTTC.

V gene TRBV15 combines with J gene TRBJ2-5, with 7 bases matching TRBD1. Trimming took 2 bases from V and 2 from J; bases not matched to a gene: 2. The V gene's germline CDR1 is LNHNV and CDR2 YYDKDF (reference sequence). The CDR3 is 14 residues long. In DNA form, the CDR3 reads TGTGCCACCAGCAGAAGGGACAGTCAAGAGACCCAGTACTTC. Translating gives CATSRRDSQETQYF.

The CDR3 region is CASSLAESTDTQYF. In DNA form, the CDR3 reads TGTGCCAGCAGTTTAGCGGAGTCCACAGATACGCAGTATTTT. This sequence joins TRBV27 and TRBJ2-3; unclear D gene. The V and J ends lost 2 bases and 2 bases respectively, with 8 bases between them. The CDR3 length is 14 residues. CDR1 is MNHEY, CDR2 SMNVEV, per germline (reference sequence).

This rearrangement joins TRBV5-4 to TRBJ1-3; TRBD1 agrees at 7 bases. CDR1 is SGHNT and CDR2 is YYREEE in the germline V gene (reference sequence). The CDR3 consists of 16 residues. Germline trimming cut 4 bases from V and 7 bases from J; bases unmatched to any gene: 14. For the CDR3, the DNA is TGTGCCAGCAGCGATGGTCGGGCCGGGACAGCGAACACCATATATTTT. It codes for CASSDGRAGTANTIYF.

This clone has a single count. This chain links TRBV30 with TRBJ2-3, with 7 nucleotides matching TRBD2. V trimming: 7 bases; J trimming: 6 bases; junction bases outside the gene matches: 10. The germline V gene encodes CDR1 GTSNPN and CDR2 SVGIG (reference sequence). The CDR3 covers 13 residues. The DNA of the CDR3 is TGTGCCTCTAGGGCGGGAGCCGGGGATACGCAGTATTTT. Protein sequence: CASRAGAGDTQYF.

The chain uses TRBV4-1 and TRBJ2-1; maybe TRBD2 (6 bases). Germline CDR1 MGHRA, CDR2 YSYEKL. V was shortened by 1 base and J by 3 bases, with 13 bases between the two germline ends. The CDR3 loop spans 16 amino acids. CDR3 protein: CASSQGRGRDYNEQFF. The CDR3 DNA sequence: TGCGCCAGCAGCCAAGGGCGGGGCAGGGACTACAATGAGCAGTTCTTC.

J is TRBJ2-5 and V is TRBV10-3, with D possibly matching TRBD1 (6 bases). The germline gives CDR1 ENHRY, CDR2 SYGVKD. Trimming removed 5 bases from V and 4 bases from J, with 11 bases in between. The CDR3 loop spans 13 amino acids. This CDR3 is CAISSQGPETQYF. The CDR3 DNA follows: TGTGCCATCAGTTCACAGGGCCCAGAGACCCAGTACTTC.

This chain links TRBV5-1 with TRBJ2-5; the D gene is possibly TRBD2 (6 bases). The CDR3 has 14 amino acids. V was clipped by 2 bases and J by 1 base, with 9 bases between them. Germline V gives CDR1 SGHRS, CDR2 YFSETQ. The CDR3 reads CASSFGGSQETQYF. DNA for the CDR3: TGCGCCAGCAGCTTCGGGGGTAGCCAAGAGACCCAGTACTTC. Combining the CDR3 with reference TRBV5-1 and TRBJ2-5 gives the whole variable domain KAGVTQTPRYLIKTRGQQVTLSCSPISGHRSVSWYQQTPGQGLQFLFEYFSETQRNKGNFPGRFSGRQFSNSRSEMNVSTLELGDSALYLCASSFGGSQETQYFGPGTRLLVL.

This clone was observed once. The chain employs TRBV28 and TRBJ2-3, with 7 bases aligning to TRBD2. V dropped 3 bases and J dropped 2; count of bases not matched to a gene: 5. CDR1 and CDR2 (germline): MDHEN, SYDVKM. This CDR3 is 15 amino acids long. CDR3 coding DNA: TGTGCCAGCAGTTTGGGTGCGGGGGACACAGATACGCAGTATTTT. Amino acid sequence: CASSLGAGDTDTQYF.

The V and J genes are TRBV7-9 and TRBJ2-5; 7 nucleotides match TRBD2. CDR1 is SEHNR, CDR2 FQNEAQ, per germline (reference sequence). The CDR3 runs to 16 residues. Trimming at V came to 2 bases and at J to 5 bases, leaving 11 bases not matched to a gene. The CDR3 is CASSLTQTSVRETQYF. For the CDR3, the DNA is TGTGCCAGCAGCTTAACCCAAACTAGCGTCCGGGAGACCCAGTACTTC.

The CDR3 is CASSATGTPQYF. CDR3 DNA: TGTGCCAGCAGCGCAACCGGGACACCTCAGTACTTC. The rearrangement uses TRBV7-2 and TRBJ2-4; TRBD1 is a possible D gene (6 bases). The germline V gene encodes CDR1 SGHTA and CDR2 FQGNSA. The CDR3 runs to 12 residues. Trimming took 5 bases from V and 12 from J, leaving 14 bases between them.

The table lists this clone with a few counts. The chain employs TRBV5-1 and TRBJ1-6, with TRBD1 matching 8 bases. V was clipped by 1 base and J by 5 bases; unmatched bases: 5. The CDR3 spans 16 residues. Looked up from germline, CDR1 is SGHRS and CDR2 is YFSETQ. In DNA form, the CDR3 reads TGCGCCAGCAGCTTGATAGACAGGGGAAATAATTCACCCCTCCACTTT. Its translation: CASSLIDRGNNSPLHF.